Shown below are 21 T cell receptor beta chains from a single sample sequenced in a study of chemoradiotherapy in HPV16-positive cancers. Repertoires were generated with immunoSEQ multiplex PCR, while TCRdb's copy carries only in-frame clones and drops some. The table lists about 68,000 clones, more than 70% of them singletons. Sequenced here: blood, sampled from a patient who underwent chemoradiotherapy. The receptor source for this set is a human donor with HPV-associated anogenital cancer.

The chain recombines TRBV25-1 with TRBJ2-3; 10 bases agree with TRBD2. V was clipped by 3 bases and J by 6 bases; unmatched bases: 6. The germline CDR1 and CDR2 sequences are MGHDK and SYGVNS. This CDR3 contains 15 residues. In nucleotides, the CDR3 is TGTGCCAGCAGTGATCAAGCGGGGGGGATGGATACGCAGTATTTT. Residues: CASSDQAGGMDTQYF.

This clone came up once. This chain connects TRBV5-4 to TRBJ2-2; D assignment may be TRBD1 or TRBD2 (6 bases each). The germline gives CDR1 SGHNT, CDR2 YYREEE (reference sequence). The CDR3 extends over 16 amino acids. The V end lost 4 bases, the J end lost 4 bases, and 17 bases lay between the germline ends. The CDR3: CASSRNWGASTGELFF. The CDR3 coding sequence is TGTGCCAGCAGCCGAAATTGGGGGGCCAGCACCGGGGAGCTGTTTTTT.

This clone occurred a few times. The rearrangement joins TRBV14 to TRBJ2-3, with 10 bases lining up with TRBD2. CDR3 length: 16 amino acids. Trimming at V came to 4 bases and at J to 1 base, leaving 5 bases not matched to a gene. In germline, CDR1 is SGHDN, CDR2 FVKESK. The CDR3 protein is CASSLISGRRTDTQYF. CDR3 bases: TGTGCCAGCAGCCTAATTAGCGGGAGGCGCACAGATACGCAGTATTTT. Variable domain in full (rest from reference TRBV14 and TRBJ2-3): EAGVTQFPSHSVIEKGQTVTLRCDPISGHDNLYWYRRVMGKEIKFLLHFVKESKQDESGMPNNRFLAERTGGTYSTLKVQPAELEDSGVYFCASSLISGRRTDTQYFGPGTRLTVL.

The chain is built from TRBV11-2 and TRBJ2-7, with D possibly TRBD1 on 6 matching bases. Germline CDR1 reads SGHAT; CDR2 reads FQNNGV. The CDR3 length is 13 residues. The V gene lost 1 base and the J gene lost 7 bases, with 11 bases spanning the gap. The CDR3 nucleotides read TGTGCCAGCAGCTTAGTCTCTGACAGGGAGCAGTACTTC. Translating gives CASSLVSDREQYF.

The chain joins TRBV2 to TRBJ2-5; perhaps TRBD2 as D (5 bases). CDR3 size: 14 residues. Germline-derived CDR1 and CDR2 are SNHLY and FYNNEI. Trimming removed 5 bases from V and 9 bases from J, with 19 bases in between. The CDR3 loop reads CASSNPLAHEAQYF. DNA of the CDR3: TGTGCCAGCAGTAACCCCCTAGCTCACGAGGCCCAGTACTTC.

The chain joins TRBV28 to TRBJ1-5; D gene uncertain. Trimming removed 3 bases from V and 0 bases from J, with 15 bases in between. Germline V gene sequence: CDR1 MDHEN, CDR2 SYDVKM. The CDR3 has 17 residues. The CDR3 protein is CASSFVQDLYSNQPQHF. CDR3 nucleotides: TGTGCCAGCAGTTTCGTGCAGGACCTCTATAGCAATCAGCCCCAGCATTTT.

V gene TRBV9 combines with J gene TRBJ1-1; no firm D call. Germline V lookup: CDR1 SGDLS, CDR2 YYNGEE. Trimming took 0 bases from V and 1 from J, leaving 7 bases between them. This CDR3 is 14 amino acids long. In nucleotides, the CDR3 is TGTGCCAGCAGCGTAGGCTCCGGGAACACTGAAGCTTTCTTT. Protein sequence: CASSVGSGNTEAFF.

The chain is built from TRBV28 and TRBJ1-2; 8 bases agree with TRBD1. The J segment lost 4 bases and the V segment lost 7 bases, leaving 5 bases of the junction unmatched. The length of the CDR3 is 13 residues. Looked up from germline, CDR1 is MDHEN and CDR2 is SYDVKM. The CDR3 protein is CASNLQGGYGYTF. The CDR3 bases are TGTGCCAGCAATCTACAGGGGGGCTATGGCTACACCTTC.

The chain uses TRBV5-1 and TRBJ1-2; D remains ambiguous. Trimming took off 0 bases at V and 7 bases at J, with 16 bases between the two ends. The CDR3 runs 15 residues. Germline V gene lookup returns CDR1 SGHRS and CDR2 YFSETQ. CDR3 in DNA: TGCGCCAGCAGCTTGGATGCGCCAGAGACTTCTGGCTACACCTTC. Its translation: CASSLDAPETSGYTF.

This chain uses TRBV28 with TRBJ1-2; 9 positions match TRBD1. J lost 7 bases, V lost 4 bases, and 1 base had no gene match. The CDR3 has 12 residues. Germline V gene data show CDR1 as MDHEN and CDR2 as SYDVKM. In DNA, the CDR3 is TGTGCCAGCAGTTCGGACAGGGGTGGCTACACCTTC. Its translation: CASSSDRGGYTF.

In DNA form, the CDR3 reads TGTGCCACCAGCTTCAACAGGGGGGCCGTCTCTGGGGCCAACGTCCTGACTTTC. It is translated as CATSFNRGAVSGANVLTF. This chain links TRBV15 with TRBJ2-6, with 8 positions matching TRBD1. The CDR3 sequence is 18 residues long. Germline CDR1 is LNHNV and CDR2 is YYDKDF (reference sequence). V lost 5 bases, J lost 0 bases, and 9 bases stayed unmatched.

V is TRBV15 and J is TRBJ2-2, with no clear D. The CDR3 is 13 amino acids. In germline, CDR1 is LNHNV, CDR2 YYDKDF (reference sequence). The V end lost 1 base, the J end lost 5 bases, and 5 bases lay between the germline ends. This CDR3 is CATSRGTTGELFF. The CDR3 DNA sequence: TGTGCCACCAGCAGAGGGACGACCGGGGAGCTGTTTTTT. Combining the CDR3 with reference TRBV15 and TRBJ2-2 gives the whole variable domain DAMVIQNPRYQVTQFGKPVTLSCSQTLNHNVMYWYQQKSSQAPKLLFHYYDKDFNNEADTPDNFQSRRPNTSFCFLDIRSPGLGDTAMYLCATSRGTTGELFFGEGSRLTVL.

This chain joins TRBV7-9 and TRBJ1-6; D is unresolved. In germline, CDR1 is SEHNR, CDR2 FQNEAQ (reference sequence). This CDR3 spans 16 amino acids. V gave up 4 bases and J gave up 12 bases, with 22 bases separating them. The CDR3 nucleotides are TGTGCCAGCAGCTCGACCGTCGACCTTAGCTGGGGACCCCTCCACTTT. Translated: CASSSTVDLSWGPLHF. The variable domain in full, completed from reference TRBV7-9 and TRBJ1-6, reads DTGVSQNPRHKITKRGQNVTFRCDPISEHNRLYWYRQTLGQGPEFLTYFQNEAQLEKSRLLSDRFSAERPKGSFSTLEIQRTEQGDSAMYLCASSSTVDLSWGPLHFGNGTRLTVT.

The chain links TRBV7-2 to TRBJ1-2, with 8 bases aligning to TRBD1. CDR3 length equals 16 residues. Per the germline V gene, CDR1 is SGHTA and CDR2 is FQGNSA. J lost 6 bases, V lost 5 bases, and 14 bases had no gene match. In nucleotides, the CDR3 is TGTGCCAGCAGCCACCAGGGGGCATTCCGGCACGATGGCTACACCTTC. Encoded protein: CASSHQGAFRHDGYTF. Full variable domain (outside the CDR3, taken from reference TRBV7-2 and TRBJ1-2): GAGVSQSPSNKVTEKGKDVELRCDPISGHTALYWYRQSLGQGLEFLIYFQGNSAPDKSGLPSDRFSAERTGGSVSTLTIQRTQQEDSAVYLCASSHQGAFRHDGYTFGSGTRLTVV.

The chain carries TRBV5-1 and TRBJ1-1, with D tentatively TRBD1 (5 bases). The germline V gene has CDR1 SGHRS and CDR2 YFSETQ. V was clipped by 4 bases and J by 4 bases, with 14 bases between them. This CDR3 comprises 14 residues. The CDR3, as DNA: TGCGCCAGCAGCACCGGGACCGGCCCCACTGAAGCTTTCTTT. Protein product: CASSTGTGPTEAFF.

The V and J genes are TRBV27 and TRBJ1-6, with D tentatively TRBD1 (6 bases). Trimming took 0 bases from V and 4 from J, leaving 22 bases between them. The CDR3 is 20 amino acids. Germline-derived CDR1 and CDR2 are MNHEY and SMNVEV (reference sequence). The DNA for the CDR3 is TGTGCCAGCAGTTTATCAGGTCCCGGGACAAAGAGGGGTTATAATTCACCCCTCCACTTT. Its protein product is CASSLSGPGTKRGYNSPLHF.

The CDR3 loop is CASSHLAGGYEQYF. The CDR3 coding sequence is TGCGCCAGCAGCCATCTAGCGGGAGGCTACGAGCAGTACTTC. The V call is TRBV4-1, the J call TRBJ2-7, with 11 nucleotides matching TRBD2. V lost 3 bases, J lost 3 bases, and 1 base stayed unmatched. The CDR3 has 14 amino acids. Germline lookup yields CDR1 MGHRA and CDR2 YSYEKL.

The V gene is TRBV6-5, the J gene TRBJ2-2, with 9 bases aligning to TRBD2. V lost 0 bases to trimming and J lost 3 bases; unmatched junction nucleotides: 2. The CDR3 spans 16 residues. Germline loops: CDR1 MNHEY, CDR2 SVGAGI. Written as DNA, the CDR3 is TGTGCCAGCAGTTACTCAGCTAGCGGGGACACCGGGGAGCTGTTTTTT. It is translated as CASSYSASGDTGELFF.

The chain uses TRBV7-3 and TRBJ1-6; D is ambiguous. Trimming removed 1 base at V and 8 bases at J, with 6 bases between. This CDR3 is 13 amino acids long. CDR1 is SGHTA and CDR2 is FQGTGA in the germline V gene. As DNA, the CDR3 is TGTGCCAGCAGCTTAAATCGGGATTCACCCCTCCACTTT. It translates to CASSLNRDSPLHF.

The gene calls are TRBV21-1 and TRBJ2-3; no check of the table's D call, TRBD2, against the DNA was made. TRBV21-1 is marked as a pseudogene. The CDR3 totals 19 residues. Written as DNA, the CDR3 is TGTGCCAGCAGCAAAGAGAGGCTAGCGGGGGGCCCTAGCACAGATACGCAGTATTTT. Residues: CASSKERLAGGPSTDTQYF.

This clone turned up a few times. This chain connects TRBV6-4 to TRBJ1-2, with 9 positions matching TRBD1. With V trimmed by 0 bases and J by 8 bases, 4 bases remained unmatched. CDR1 is MRHNA, CDR2 SNTAGT, per germline. The CDR3 covers 14 residues. In DNA form, the CDR3 reads TGTGCCAGCAGTGACTCTACAGGGGGCGCCGGCTACACCTTC. Its protein is CASSDSTGGAGYTF.